This TCR beta chain was observed in a study of post-analysis software for immune sequencing data. This clonotype was detected a few times. Its antigen remains unknown. Overall study findings and caveats: Samples prepared in the same batch strongly co-clustered by F measure.

Tagging with unique molecular identifiers was a feature of the TCR beta cDNA libraries. MiXCR was run by TCRdb on the PCR reads, yielding one entry per CDR3 protein. The table records approximately 770,000 distinct CDR3 sequences, just over 45% of them present only once. Sequenced material: blood. The sequence was obtained from a girl aged 5-17 years with multiple sclerosis.

The CDR3 nucleotides are TGTGCCAGCAGCCAAGATCTTGACCCGGCCTACAATGAGCAGTTCTTC. Protein product: CASSQDLDPAYNEQFF. The genes are TRBV3-1 and TRBJ2-1; no clear D. Germline CDR1 and CDR2: LGHDT and YNNKEL (reference sequence). The CDR3 is made up of 16 amino acids. Deletions cut 0 bases from V and 2 bases from J, with 11 bases between.